This T cell receptor beta chain was sequenced in a study of blood T cell repertoires in COVID-19. Study-wide background: Sites across the United States, Italy and Spain contributed samples from acute and convalescent COVID-19. Sample material is recorded as cDNA or gDNA derived from T cells, B-cell-depleted T cells, or PBMCs.

Per the germline V gene, CDR1 is MNHNS and CDR2 is SASEGT. The CDR3 runs to 13 residues. The V and J ends lost 2 bases and 8 bases respectively, with 12 bases between them. This table comes from immunoSEQ multiplex PCR, and its TCRdb copy is limited to in-frame clones, with some not included. Of about 190,000 clones listed, 75% to 90% are singletons. In this sample, this clone turned up a few times. This TCR derives from a man younger than 40 with acute or convalescent COVID-19. The V call is TRBV6-1, the J call TRBJ1-1; maybe TRBD1 (5 bases). Sample: peripheral blood. CDR3 amino acids: CASSESFSGEAFF. CDR3 DNA: TGTGCCAGCAGTGAAAGCTTCTCAGGGGAAGCTTTCTTT.